This TCR beta chain was recovered during a study of cytomegalovirus exposure and HLA in healthy donors. Across the study: Caucasian-associated ancestry cluster membership applied to over 80% of nearly 400 genotyped donors.

Amplification used 60 Vbeta primers and 13 Jbeta primers. The repertoire was sequenced with immunoSEQ multiplex PCR; TCRdb's copy has only in-frame clones and lacks some. The sample has around 140,000 clones, approximately 82% seen once. J was trimmed by 6 bases and V by 7 bases; bases with no gene match: 4. In germline, CDR1 is MGHDK, CDR2 SYGVNS. This CDR3 is 12 amino acids long. The chain combines TRBV25-1 with TRBJ2-7; 9 positions agree with TRBD1. The sample was PBMCs. The sequence was collected from a man aged 35-49 years in good health and CMV-seronegative. This chain's CDR3 is CASNPGQGEQYF. CDR3 coding DNA: TGTGCCAGCAACCCGGGACAGGGCGAGCAGTACTTC.